This entry features one T cell receptor beta chain sequence. Profiling relied on immunoSEQ multiplex PCR, and the TCRdb table lists in-frame clones only, not all of them. Of more than 350,000 clones listed, about 87% were seen once; the top ten hold approximately 10%. Living in about 25 US areas, the participants were between 18 and 89 years of age. This entry comes from a study of blood T cell repertoires in COVID-19. The V gene's germline CDR1 is SGDLS and CDR2 YYNGEE. V was trimmed by 2 bases and J by 4 bases, leaving 15 bases between them. This CDR3 has 15 residues. The chain is built from TRBV9 and TRBJ1-2; D unresolved. This TCR came from a woman in her fifties or sixties who had recovered from COVID-19. The source material was PBMCs or T cells enriched from blood (not recorded which). This CDR3 is CASSVNSPGIYGYTF. CDR3 sequence (DNA): TGTGCCAGCAGCGTTAATTCCCCGGGGATCTATGGCTACACCTTC.